This is a list of T cell receptor beta chains from one sample in a study of blood T cell repertoires in COVID-19. The table came from immunoSEQ multiplex PCR; TCRdb's copy has only in-frame clones and leaves some out. The sample consists of 160,000 or so clones, 82% of them appearing once. Source material: peripheral blood. The receptors stem from a woman between 65 and 79 years old with acute or convalescent COVID-19. CDR3s include the opening cysteine and the closing phenylalanine or tryptophan. D genes are given only for firm matches. Size tells how often a clone was seen (once, few, many) or the class of an expanded clone, and some rows leave it out.

clone_size	d_call	v_call	j_call	cdr3_aa	cdr3_nt
NA	TRBD2	TRBV19	TRBJ2-7	CASSSSAGGPIYEQYF	TGTGCCAGTAGTTCGTCAGCGGGGGGGCCCATCTACGAGCAGTACTTC
NA	NA	TRBV19	TRBJ2-2	CASRGTGGSGELFF	TGTGCCAGTAGAGGGACTGGAGGCAGCGGGGAGCTGTTTTTT
once	TRBD1	TRBV3-1/TRBV3-2	TRBJ2-7	CASSSRQGASYEQYF	TGTGCCAGCAGCTCCCGACAGGGGGCATCCTACGAGCAGTACTTC
NA	NA	TRBV28	TRBJ2-7	CASNTPKRTSSTYEQYF	TGTGCCAGCAACACACCGAAGCGGACTTCCAGTACCTACGAGCAGTACTTC
NA	NA	TRBV3-1/TRBV3-2	TRBJ2-3	CASSQDTQQRDTQYF	TGTGCCAGCAGCCAAGATACTCAACAGCGGGATACGCAGTATTTT
few	TRBD2	TRBV29-1	TRBJ2-1	CSVGLAGGRISNEQFF	TGCAGCGTCGGACTAGCGGGGGGGAGGATTTCCAATGAGCAGTTCTTC
NA	NA	TRBV19	TRBJ1-6	CASSIGGNSPLHF	TGTGCCAGTAGTATAGGCGGGAATTCACCCCTCCACTTT
NA	TRBD2	TRBV5-1	TRBJ2-3	CASSLARLAGADPRLGTDTQYF	TGCGCCAGCAGCTTGGCCCGTCTAGCGGGGGCCGACCCTAGATTGGGCACAGATACGCAGTATTTT
NA	NA	TRBV7-6	TRBJ2-1	CASSSGARGALWDEQFF	TGTGCCAGCAGCTCAGGGGCCCGGGGGGCGCTTTGGGATGAGCAGTTCTTC
NA	NA	TRBV5-6	TRBJ1-1	CASSFGTLNTEAFF	TGTGCCAGCAGCTTCGGGACATTGAACACTGAAGCTTTCTTT
NA	TRBD1	TRBV5-1	TRBJ2-7	CASSRGTGGQYEQYF	TGCGCCAGCAGCCGGGGGACAGGGGGACAGTACGAGCAGTACTTC
NA	NA	TRBV11-1	TRBJ1-6	CASSPQGTNSPLHF	TGTGCCAGCAGCCCGCAGGGGACTAATTCACCCCTCCACTTT
NA	TRBD1	TRBV10-3	TRBJ1-3	CAISVGTDSGNTIYF	TGTGCCATCAGTGTTGGGACAGACTCTGGAAACACCATATATTTT
NA	TRBD2	TRBV27	TRBJ2-1	CASSLIIAGGLSSYNEQFF	TGTGCCAGCAGTTTAATCATAGCGGGAGGTCTAAGCTCCTACAATGAGCAGTTCTTC
NA	TRBD1	TRBV5-4	TRBJ1-3	CASSSYQGGGNTIYF	TGTGCCAGCAGCTCGTACCAGGGGGGAGGAAACACCATATATTTT
NA	TRBD2	TRBV7-2	TRBJ2-7	CASSPQGLAGGGEQYF	TGTGCCAGCAGCCCGCAGGGACTAGCGGGAGGTGGGGAGCAGTACTTC
NA	NA	TRBV5-1	TRBJ2-3	CASSSLPGQDTQYF	TGCGCCAGCAGCTCGTTACCAGGGCAAGATACGCAGTATTTT
once	TRBD2	TRBV28	TRBJ2-5	CATGGVTAAQYF	TGTGCCACTGGGGGGGTGACCGCGGCCCAGTACTTC
NA	TRBD1	TRBV30	TRBJ1-2	CAWSVFAGGVGYTF	TGTGCCTGGAGTGTTTTCGCAGGGGGCGTCGGCTACACCTTC
once	TRBD2	TRBV9	TRBJ2-2	CASSVTSGGYTGELFF	TGTGCCAGCAGCGTTACTAGCGGAGGATACACCGGGGAGCTGTTTTTT
NA	TRBD1	TRBV18	TRBJ1-1	CASSPQGQGMNTEAFF	TGTGCCAGCTCACCACAGGGACAGGGTATGAACACTGAAGCTTTCTTT
NA	TRBD2	TRBV6-2/TRBV6-3	TRBJ2-5	CASSSPTNQRETEETQYF	TGTGCCAGCAGTTCACCCACTAATCAGCGGGAGACGGAAGAGACCCAGTACTTC
NA	NA	TRBV4-3	TRBJ2-1	CASSQDYSQGWYNEQFF	TGCGCCAGCAGCCAAGATTATAGCCAGGGGTGGTACAATGAGCAGTTCTTC
few	NA	TRBV11-3	TRBJ2-1	CASSLDFGAYNEQFF	TGTGCCAGCAGCTTAGATTTCGGAGCCTACAATGAGCAGTTCTTC
NA	TRBD2	TRBV9	TRBJ2-7	CASSVEPSGEGLYF	TGTGCCAGCAGCGTAGAACCTAGCGGGGAGGGTCTGTACTTC
NA	TRBD1	TRBV11-2	TRBJ2-2	CASSWTGRPGELFF	TGTGCCAGCAGCTGGACAGGGCGCCCCGGGGAGCTGTTTTTT
once	TRBD2	TRBV19	TRBJ2-1	CASSFSSRLGLSGNNEQFF	TGTGCCAGTAGTTTCTCATCCCGTCTGGGCCTTAGCGGGAACAATGAGCAGTTCTTC
NA	TRBD1	TRBV5-1	TRBJ2-2	CASSFPTGAGTGELFF	TGCGCCAGCAGCTTCCCGACAGGGGCCGGCACCGGGGAGCTGTTTTTT
NA	TRBD2	TRBV5-1	TRBJ2-1	CASSSGLAGVTRNEQFF	TGCGCCAGCAGCTCGGGACTAGCGGGAGTCACACGGAATGAGCAGTTCTTC
NA	TRBD1	TRBV29-1	TRBJ2-2	CSVKTGDAGELFF	TGCAGCGTCAAGACAGGGGACGCCGGGGAGCTGTTTTTT
NA	NA	TRBV18	TRBJ2-7	CASSPSSYEQYF	TGTGCCAGCTCACCTAGCTCCTACGAGCAGTACTTC
few	TRBD2	TRBV4-1	TRBJ2-5	CASSQTTSGGGETQYF	TGCGCCAGCAGCCAAACGACTAGCGGGGGAGGTGAGACCCAGTACTTC
NA	NA	TRBV7-9	TRBJ2-1	CASSLAGGNNEQFF	TGTGCCAGCAGCTTAGCGGGGGGTAACAATGAGCAGTTCTTC
NA	TRBD1	TRBV3-1/TRBV3-2	TRBJ1-5	CASSRGLGTGFGQPQHF	TGTGCCAGCAGCCGAGGCCTTGGGACAGGGTTTGGTCAGCCCCAGCATTTT
NA	NA	TRBV9	TRBJ1-1	CASNTGDENTEAFF	TGTGCCAGCAACACAGGAGATGAAAACACTGAAGCTTTCTTT
NA	NA	TRBV21-1	TRBJ1-6	CASPGSPLHF	TGTGCCAGCCCGGGGTCACCCCTCCACTTT
NA	NA	TRBV6-5	TRBJ1-3	CASRTTAGNTIYF	TGTGCCAGCAGGACGACAGCTGGAAACACCATATATTTT
NA	NA	TRBV7-2	TRBJ2-7	CASSPNSYEQYF	TGTGCCAGCAGCCCCAACTCCTACGAGCAGTACTTC
NA	TRBD1	TRBV5-4	TRBJ2-7	CASSLDRGKNEQYF	TGTGCCAGCAGCTTGGACAGGGGAAAGAACGAGCAGTACTTC
NA	TRBD1	TRBV5-1	TRBJ1-1	CASSTGVGNTEAFF	TGCGCCAGCTCCACAGGGGTTGGGAACACTGAAGCTTTCTTT
NA	NA	TRBV28	TRBJ1-5	CAVQGRNQPQHF	TGTGCCGTGCAGGGAAGGAATCAGCCCCAGCATTTT
NA	TRBD1	TRBV19	TRBJ2-3	CASSTSGGRGTDTQYF	TGTGCCAGTAGTACCTCAGGGGGCAGGGGCACAGATACGCAGTATTTT
NA	NA	TRBV4-2	TRBJ2-6	CASSQDSGGPRSGANVLTF	TGTGCCAGCAGCCAAGATTCTGGGGGCCCCCGCTCTGGGGCCAACGTCCTGACTTTC
NA	NA	TRBV27	TRBJ2-5	CASSLLGAGQETQYF	TGTGCCAGCAGTTTATTAGGGGCTGGCCAAGAGACCCAGTACTTC
once	NA	TRBV5-4	TRBJ2-3	CASSPRDREPDTQYF	TGTGCCAGCAGCCCGCGGGACAGAGAACCAGATACGCAGTATTTT
NA	TRBD1	TRBV28	TRBJ2-7	CAITGTGAYEQYF	TGTGCCATCACCGGGACAGGGGCCTACGAGCAGTACTTC
NA	NA	TRBV21-1	TRBJ1-5	CASSKVTDRGYSWGNQPQHF	TGTGCCAGCAGCAAGGTTACCGACAGGGGTTACTCCTGGGGCAATCAGCCCCAGCATTTT
NA	TRBD1	TRBV4-1	TRBJ1-5	CASSLRDRDNQPQHF	TGCGCCAGCAGCCTCCGGGACAGGGACAATCAGCCCCAGCATTTT
NA	NA	TRBV19	TRBJ1-4	CASSTQIDSEKLFF	TGTGCCAGTAGTACCCAAATCGACAGTGAAAAACTGTTTTTT
NA	TRBD1	TRBV10-3	TRBJ1-2	CAISGVAGTGGHGYTF	TGTGCCATCAGTGGGGTGGCAGGGACAGGGGGACATGGCTACACCTTC
NA	NA	TRBV19	TRBJ1-1	CASRRRGANTEAFF	TGTGCCAGTAGGCGGCGGGGGGCGAACACTGAAGCTTTCTTT
NA	TRBD1	TRBV7-8	TRBJ2-7	CASSPGQASSYEQYF	TGTGCCAGCAGCCCAGGACAGGCCAGCTCCTACGAGCAGTACTTC
NA	NA	TRBV1	TRBJ2-2	CTSSQLAGGLGELFF	TGCACCAGCAGCCAGTTAGCGGGGGGCCTGGGGGAGCTGTTTTTT
NA	TRBD2	TRBV28	TRBJ2-5	CASSLSLVAGGLETQYF	TGTGCCAGCAGTTTATCTTTGGTTGCGGGGGGGCTAGAGACCCAGTACTTC
NA	NA	TRBV7-9	TRBJ1-1	CASSLGAQGAFF	TGTGCCAGCAGCTTAGGTGCTCAGGGAGCTTTCTTT
NA	TRBD1	TRBV5-6	TRBJ2-1	CASSLSEWQGDPSQFF	TGTGCCAGCAGCTTGTCAGAATGGCAGGGGGACCCTTCGCAGTTCTTC
NA	TRBD2	TRBV4-1	TRBJ2-1	CASSQAGGSYNEQFF	TGCGCCAGCAGCCAAGCGGGGGGCTCCTACAATGAGCAGTTCTTC